The rows below give T cell receptor beta chains drawn from one sample of a study of blood T cell repertoires in COVID-19. Some clones are missing from TCRdb's copy, which holds only in-frame ones; the method was immunoSEQ multiplex PCR. This table has about 150,000 clones, around 84% appearing once. The sample was peripheral blood. Every receptor here comes from a woman between 50 and 59 years old with acute or convalescent COVID-19. The CDR3 runs from the conserved cysteine through the conserved F or W. A D gene is named only where the DNA matches it firmly. Clone size, where shown, is once, few, many, or a class for clones that have expanded.

d_call | j_call | clone_size | v_call | cdr3_length | cdr3_nt | cdr3_aa
. | TRBJ1-1 | few | TRBV5-6 | 12 | TGTGCCAGTCGGTATCGTGACACTGAAGCTTTCTTT | CASRYRDTEAFF
TRBD2 | TRBJ2-3 | . | TRBV18 | 18 | TGTGCCAGCTCACCACGCTCTAGCGGGGACCACCGCACAGATACGCAGTATTTT | CASSPRSSGDHRTDTQYF
TRBD1 | TRBJ2-3 | . | TRBV6-4 | 15 | TGTGCCAGCAGTGAAGGGACAGGGGTTGCAGATACGCAGTATTTT | CASSEGTGVADTQYF
. | TRBJ1-3 | once | TRBV7-9 | 15 | TGTGCCAGCAGCTTAGAAGGAGTCTCTGGAAACACCATATATTTT | CASSLEGVSGNTIYF
. | TRBJ1-5 | few | TRBV28 | 12 | TGTGCCAGCAGTTTTTCCGGTCAGCCCCAGCATTTT | CASSFSGQPQHF
. | TRBJ1-6 | . | TRBV4-1 | 17 | TGCGCCAGCAGCCAGGACTATACAGGGAGGGGTAATTCACCCCTCCACTTT | CASSQDYTGRGNSPLHF
. | TRBJ1-3 | . | TRBV9 | 14 | TGTGCCAGCCAAGCGCAGGGCTACGGAAACACCATATATTTT | CASQAQGYGNTIYF
TRBD2 | TRBJ2-3 | . | TRBV9 | 14 | TGTGCCAGCAGCGCGGGACTAAGCACAGATACGCAGTATTTT | CASSAGLSTDTQYF
TRBD1 | TRBJ1-6 | . | TRBV19 | 15 | TGTGCCAGTAAAGAAACAGGGGGCGGCGGTTCACCCCTCCACTTT | CASKETGGGGSPLHF
. | TRBJ2-1 | few | TRBV10-1 | 13 | TGCGCCAGCAGTGACGGGGGGCGCGATGAGCAGTTCTTC | CASSDGGRDEQFF
TRBD1 | TRBJ1-2 | many | TRBV6-2/TRBV6-3 | 16 | TGTGCCAGCAGTTACACACAGGGGCGAACTAACTATGGCTACACCTTC | CASSYTQGRTNYGYTF
. | TRBJ1-1 | . | TRBV28 | 13 | TGTGCCAGCCCAAACGCAGGGAACACTGAAGCTTTCTTT | CASPNAGNTEAFF
. | TRBJ2-2 | . | TRBV2 | 15 | TGTGCCAGCAGTGCGGCGGCTACCCACACCGGGGAGCTGTTTTTT | CASSAAATHTGELFF
. | TRBJ2-7 | . | TRBV9 | 19 | TGTGCCAGCAGCGTACGAGTGAGAGGTCAGCCGATACTTCCCTACGAGCAGTACTTC | CASSVRVRGQPILPYEQYF
. | TRBJ1-2 | . | TRBV7-3 | 15 | TGTGCCAGCAGGAACAGGATCCGACCATACTATGGCTACACCTTC | CASRNRIRPYYGYTF
. | TRBJ1-2 | . | TRBV6-4 | 14 | TGTGCCAGCAGTGACTCGAGTCGGGGGTATGGCTACACCTTC | CASSDSSRGYGYTF
. | TRBJ2-7 | few | TRBV9 | 14 | TGTGCCAGCAGCGTAGCAACAGGGTCCTACGAGCAGTACTTC | CASSVATGSYEQYF
. | TRBJ2-1 | . | TRBV5-8 | 14 | TGTGCCAGCAACTCAGGGTTGATTTACAATGAGCAGTTCTTC | CASNSGLIYNEQFF
. | TRBJ1-2 | . | TRBV15 | 13 | TGTGCCACCAGCAGACAGGGGTCTCGTGGCTACACCTTC | CATSRQGSRGYTF
TRBD1 | TRBJ2-7 | . | TRBV18 | 12 | TGTGCCAGCTCAACAGGGGCCTACGAGCAGTACTTC | CASSTGAYEQYF
TRBD1 | TRBJ2-7 | . | TRBV15 | 15 | TGTGCCACCACCCAGGACAGGGGGATATCCTACGAGCAGTACTTC | CATTQDRGISYEQYF
. | TRBJ2-7 | . | TRBV3-1/TRBV3-2 | 12 | TGTGCCAGCGGAGGGGAAACCTACGAGCAGTACTTC | CASGGETYEQYF
TRBD2 | TRBJ2-1 | few | TRBV4-2 | 16 | TGTGCCAGCAGCCAAGTCGAGACTAGCGGGAGTTCTGAGCAGTTCTTC | CASSQVETSGSSEQFF
. | TRBJ2-7 | . | TRBV7-2 | 15 | TGTGCCAGCAGCCCCAAGGGGCTAGGGCTGGGTGAGCAGTACTTC | CASSPKGLGLGEQYF
. | TRBJ2-1 | . | TRBV27 | 16 | TGTGCCAGCAGTTTAACGATGGGCGAATTTGCAGTTGAGCAGTTCTTC | CASSLTMGEFAVEQFF
. | TRBJ2-7 | once | TRBV20-1 | 11 | TGCAGTGCCCCCGGGGGCTACGAGCAGTACTTC | CSAPGGYEQYF